Described below is a single T cell receptor (beta chain) sequence and its context. Profiled with immunoSEQ multiplex PCR; TCRdb holds only in-frame clones, not every one. The sample consists of under 150,000 clones, about nine tenths of them appearing once. This record belongs to a study of T cells after somatic rescue of genetic block. V lost 5 bases and J 1 base, leaving 14 bases between the germline ends. This CDR3 spans 15 amino acids. CDR1 and CDR2 (germline): SEHNR, FQNEAQ (reference sequence). Sequenced input: peripheral blood mononuclear cells (PBMCs). This TCR derives from a woman younger than 35. The rearrangement joins TRBV7-9 to TRBJ1-1, with D maybe TRBD1 (6 bases). CDR3 nucleotides: TGTGCCAGCAGCCTTTCGGGGGCGAGGAACACTGAAGCTTTCTTT. This translates into CASSLSGARNTEAFF.